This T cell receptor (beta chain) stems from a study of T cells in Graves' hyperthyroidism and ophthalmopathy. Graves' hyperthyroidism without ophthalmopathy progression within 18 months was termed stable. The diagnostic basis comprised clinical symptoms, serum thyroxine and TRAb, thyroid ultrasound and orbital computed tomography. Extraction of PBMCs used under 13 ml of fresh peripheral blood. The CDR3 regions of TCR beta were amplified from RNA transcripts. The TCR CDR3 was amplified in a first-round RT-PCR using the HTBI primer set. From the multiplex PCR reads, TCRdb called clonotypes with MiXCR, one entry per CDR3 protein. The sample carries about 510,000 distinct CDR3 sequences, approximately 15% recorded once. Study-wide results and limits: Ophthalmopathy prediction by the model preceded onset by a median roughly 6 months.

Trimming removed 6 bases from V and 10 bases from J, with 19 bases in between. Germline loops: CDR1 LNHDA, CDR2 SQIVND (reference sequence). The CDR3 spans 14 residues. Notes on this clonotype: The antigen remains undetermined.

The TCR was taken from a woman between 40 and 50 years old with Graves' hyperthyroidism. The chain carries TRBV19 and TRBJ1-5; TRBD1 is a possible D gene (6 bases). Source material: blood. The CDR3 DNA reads TGTGCCAGTAGAAAGACAGGTGCCTCGTTCCCCCAGCATTTT. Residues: CASRKTGASFPQHF.